Each of the 18 T cell receptor beta chains below was sequenced from the same sample in a study of post-analysis software for immune sequencing data. Presence of unique molecular identifiers characterized the TCR beta cDNA libraries. TCRdb re-called the PCR reads with MiXCR, one entry per CDR3 protein. Of about 540,000 distinct CDR3 sequences in the sample, around a third were seen once. Study-wide findings and caveats: Five TRBV segments, including TRBV5-6, TRBV5-1 and TRBV20-1, were more frequent in patients than controls.

No cognate antigen is known for these TCRs. The source material was blood. The receptors stem from a girl under 18 with multiple sclerosis.

A few counts support this clonotype. This chain joins TRBV27 and TRBJ1-2; weak D call: TRBD1 (5 bases). There are 16 residues in the CDR3. Trimming took off 3 bases at V and 0 bases at J, with 14 bases between the two ends. Germline CDR1 is MNHEY and CDR2 is SMNVEV (reference sequence). CDR3 protein: CASSFAGNHANYGYTF. The CDR3 DNA is TGTGCCAGCAGTTTTGCAGGGAATCATGCTAACTATGGCTACACCTTC.

In its sample, this clonotype was seen a few times. This chain links TRBV10-1 with TRBJ2-3, with D unclear. This CDR3 region has 13 residues. V was trimmed by 8 bases and J by 2 bases, leaving 11 bases between them. Germline loops: CDR1 WNHNN, CDR2 SYGVQD (reference sequence). The CDR3, as DNA: TGCGCCAGCGCCGCGCAACCCACAGATACGCAGTATTTT. Translating gives CASAAQPTDTQYF.

This clonotype was counted a few times. The V gene is TRBV6-2 or TRBV6-3, the J gene TRBJ2-3, with 12 bases aligning to TRBD2. The length of the CDR3 is 18 residues. J was trimmed by 0 bases and V by 5 bases; bases with no gene match: 9. The V gene's germline CDR1 is MNHEY and CDR2 SVGEGT. The chain's CDR3 is CASSPTSGGPTSTDTQYF. The CDR3, as DNA: TGTGCCAGCAGTCCTACTAGCGGGGGGCCGACTAGCACAGATACGCAGTATTTT.

The gene calls are TRBV20-1 and TRBJ2-7, with D possibly called TRBD1 or TRBD2 (6 bases each). Trimming shortened V by 1 base and J by 0 bases, and 10 bases separated the two germline ends. CDR1 and CDR2 from the germline V gene are DFQATT and SNEGSKA (reference sequence). There are 14 residues in the CDR3. CDR3: CSARGGDTSYEQYF. CDR3 DNA sequence: TGCAGTGCTAGAGGCGGGGACACCTCCTACGAGCAGTACTTC.

This sequence joins TRBV20-1 and TRBJ2-3, with D tentatively TRBD2 (5 bases). CDR1 is DFQATT, CDR2 SNEGSKA, per germline (reference sequence). V was cut by 2 bases and J by 5 bases, with 11 bases left in between. The CDR3 covers 13 residues. Here the CDR3 DNA reads TGCAGTGCTAGACGGCTAGCCGGAGATACGCAGTATTTT. Its translation: CSARRLAGDTQYF.

The CDR3 DNA reads TGCAGTGCTAGTGGGACAGGGGTTCAGCCCCAGCATTTT. As protein: CSASGTGVQPQHF. This chain links TRBV20-1 with TRBJ1-5; 10 bases line up with TRBD1. The CDR3 has 13 residues. J lost 6 bases, V lost 3 bases, and 2 bases had no gene match. Germline-derived CDR1 and CDR2 are DFQATT and SNEGSKA (reference sequence).

This clonotype showed up just a few times. V is TRBV18 and J is TRBJ1-1, with D maybe TRBD1 (5 bases). Germline V gene data show CDR1 as KGHSH and CDR2 as LQKENI. V lost 1 base, J lost 10 bases, and 13 bases lay in between. The CDR3 runs 13 residues. The CDR3 loop reads CASSPQDTAAAFF. CDR3 nucleotide sequence: TGTGCCAGCTCACCACAGGACACGGCGGCAGCTTTCTTT.

The chain combines TRBV27 with TRBJ1-2; tentatively, D is TRBD1 (6 bases). Deletions cut 6 bases from V and 2 bases from J, with 10 bases between. The CDR3 length is 13 residues. Per germline, CDR1 MNHEY and CDR2 SMNVEV (reference sequence). CDR3 protein: CASRRQENYGYTF. Written as DNA, the CDR3 is TGTGCCAGCAGGCGACAGGAGAACTATGGCTACACCTTC.

This clonotype was picked up a small number of times. This sequence joins TRBV5-1 and TRBJ2-1; D not certain. The CDR3 extends over 13 amino acids. Germline CDR1 and CDR2: SGHRS and YFSETQ. V lost 0 bases and J 5 bases, leaving 6 bases between the germline ends. This CDR3 is CASSLVSHNEQFF. The CDR3 region has the DNA TGCGCCAGCAGCTTGGTAAGCCACAATGAGCAGTTCTTC.

This chain connects TRBV5-6 to TRBJ1-2; TRBD1 aligns across 7 bases. CDR1 SGHDT and CDR2 YYEEEE come from the germline V gene. With 4 bases clipped from V and 13 bases from J, the junction kept 13 bases outside the gene matches. CDR3 length: 13 residues. CDR3 region: CASSIRDRYICTF. The CDR3 DNA follows: TGTGCCAGCAGCATCCGGGACAGATACATCTGCACCTTC. The full variable domain, rest sourced from reference TRBV5-6 and TRBJ1-2, is DAGVTQSPTHLIKTRGQQVTLRCSPKSGHDTVSWYQQALGQGPQFIFQYYEEEERQRGNFPDRFSGHQFPNYSSELNVNALLLGDSALYLCASSIRDRYICTFGSGTRLTVV.

The chain recombines TRBV11-2 with TRBJ2-2; D is perhaps TRBD1 (6 bases). In germline, CDR1 is SGHAT, CDR2 FQNNGV. Trimming removed 3 bases at V and 4 bases at J, with 18 bases between. The CDR3 has 17 residues. The CDR3 protein is CASSFWGYGQSTGELFF. In DNA form, the CDR3 reads TGTGCCAGCAGCTTTTGGGGCTATGGACAGTCCACCGGGGAGCTGTTTTTT.

The rearrangement links TRBV4-1 to TRBJ2-5, with TRBD2 matching 13 bases. This CDR3 is built from 17 residues. Per germline, CDR1 MGHRA and CDR2 YSYEKL. Trimming took 4 bases from V and 1 from J; bases not matched to a gene: 6. DNA for the CDR3: TGCGCCAGCAGCCGTGGCGGACTAGCGGGGGTCCAAGAGACCCAGTACTTC. Its protein is CASSRGGLAGVQETQYF.

The chain combines TRBV5-1 with TRBJ1-2; 7 nucleotides agree with TRBD1. CDR1 and CDR2 from the germline V gene are SGHRS and YFSETQ. The CDR3 sequence is 15 residues long. Trimming took 3 bases from V and 8 from J; bases not matched to a gene: 13. The chain's CDR3 is CASSWDGQAPGGYTF. The CDR3 region has the DNA TGCGCCAGCAGCTGGGACGGACAGGCCCCTGGGGGCTACACCTTC.

This clonotype was counted only a few times. The rearrangement joins TRBV12-3 or TRBV12-4 to TRBJ2-3; D might be TRBD2 (5 bases). Trimming removed 1 base at V and 5 bases at J, with 13 bases between. This CDR3 is 15 amino acids long. DNA for the CDR3: TGTGCCAGCAGTTTAGTCGATGTCCGGGGAGATACGCAGTATTTT. This sequence encodes CASSLVDVRGDTQYF.

This clonotype turned up a few times. J is TRBJ2-7 and V is TRBV28, with 8 bases identical to TRBD2. The CDR3 runs 15 residues. CDR1 is MDHEN and CDR2 is SYDVKM in the germline V gene. V shed 5 bases and J 3 bases; nucleotides not matched to a gene: 9. CDR3 protein: CASSQGLALVYEQYF. The CDR3 nucleotides read TGTGCCAGCAGTCAAGGACTAGCATTAGTCTACGAGCAGTACTTC. The full variable domain, rest sourced from reference TRBV28 and TRBJ2-7, is DVKVTQSSRYLVKRTGEKVFLECVQDMDHENMFWYRQDPGLGLRLIYFSYDVKMKEKGDIPEGYSVSREKKERFSLILESASTNQTSMYLCASSQGLALVYEQYFGPGTRLTVT.

Regarding this clonotype: Possible read error: a much larger clone is one base away. The conserved phenylalanine or tryptophan is not found at the CDR3 terminus, so this likely reflects a read error. V is TRBV5-1 and J is TRBJ2-1, with a possible D match to TRBD2 (5 bases). Germline assignment: CDR1 SGHRS and CDR2 YFSETQ. Trimming took off 5 bases at V and 0 bases at J, with 6 bases between the two ends. This CDR3 comprises 13 residues. The CDR3 region has the DNA TGCGCCAGCAGGGGAGCCTCCTACAATGAGCAGTTCTTA. Protein sequence: CASRGASYNEQFL.

This clonotype was found a few times. The V and J genes are TRBV29-1 and TRBJ2-7; TRBD2 matches 10 bases. The trim removed 5 bases at V and 2 bases at J, leaving 9 bases unmatched. This CDR3 spans 15 amino acids. Germline CDR1 reads SQVTM; CDR2 reads ANQGSEA. The CDR3 DNA sequence: TGCAGCGTTAAGAAAGGACTAGCGGAAACCTACGAGCAGTACTTC. Protein sequence: CSVKKGLAETYEQYF.

This clonotype was counted a few times. The rearrangement links TRBV13 to TRBJ1-2, with TRBD1 identical over 7 bases. V lost 4 bases and J lost 1; bases outside the gene matches: 3. CDR3 length: 14 amino acids. Germline CDR1 reads PRHDT; CDR2 reads FYEKMQ (reference sequence). The CDR3 DNA reads TGTGCCAGCAGCTGGGGGGACAGTAACTATGGCTACACCTTC. Translated, it gives CASSWGDSNYGYTF.